This T cell receptor beta chain was captured in a study of T cell responses to AZD1222 COVID-19 vaccine. Findings and caveats of the study: Two AZD1222 doses significantly raised spike-specific TCR breadth and depth over controls. Among AZD1222 vaccinees, only five or six were seropositive at baseline. Donor demographics were predominantly white British with a female majority; clonal diversity may be underestimated.

The CDR3 is 12 residues long. CDR1 is SGHRS, CDR2 YFSETQ, per germline. Trimming took off 1 base at V and 6 bases at J, with 6 bases between the two ends. Clones were sequenced by immunoSEQ multiplex PCR, and TCRdb holds only the in-frame ones, with some missing. This table holds some 80,000 clones, 85% to 90% found once. A note on this clone: The antigen is unknown.

The sequencing used peripheral blood, collected on day 0 of AZD1222 vaccination. The chain recombines TRBV5-1 with TRBJ2-3, with D perhaps given as TRBD1 or TRBD2 (5 bases each). The sequence was obtained from an adult in good health. The DNA for the CDR3 is TGCGCCAGCAGCTTGTGGGGGGATACGCAGTATTTT. Protein product: CASSLWGDTQYF.